This T cell receptor beta chain was profiled in a study of human T cells and chemical hapten exposure. Time point indicated: pre-sensitization, week 0. Treatment defined: therapeutic diphenylcyclopropenone sensitization with weekly scalp DPC. Per the germline V gene, CDR1 is DFQATT and CDR2 is SNEGSKA (reference sequence). The CDR3 has 12 amino acids. V was pared by 5 bases and J by 14 bases, with 12 bases of the junction left unmatched. As originally analysed: Sample TCR totals centred on a median of around 93,000, ranging about 20,000 to 750,000. TCRdb ran MiXCR on the RACE reads and lists one entry per CDR3 protein. The V and J calls and clone size are TCRdb's, not the authors'. The sample has 35,000 to 45,000 distinct CDR3 sequences, around an eighth seen once. This clonotype turned up a few times.

The gene calls are TRBV20-1 and TRBJ2-1, with TRBD2 identical over 7 bases. The sample was whole blood, taken in connection with sensitization to the hapten diphenylcyclopropenone (DPC). This clonotype was obtained from a young woman with alopecia areata. Some clones in this sample may be carry-over from other donors' samples. CDR3: CSAPSTGTTKFF. In DNA, the CDR3 is TGCAGTGCTCCTTCCACCGGGACTACGAAGTTCTTC.